Here is one T cell receptor (beta chain) with its context. Just one base apart from a much larger clone, this may be a read error. The CDR3 has 13 residues. V was trimmed by 6 bases and J by 8 bases, leaving 14 bases between them. Per germline, CDR1 SGHTA and CDR2 FQGTGA. The sample is drawn from a study of T cells in Graves' hyperthyroidism and ophthalmopathy. For Graves' hyperthyroidism to be stable, ophthalmopathy could not progress within 18 months. Uncontrolled infections, other autoimmune diseases, pregnancy or lactation led to exclusion of patients. Diagnostic assessment was based on clinical symptoms, serum thyroxine and TRAb, thyroid ultrasound and orbital computed tomography. The PBMCs were taken from less than 11 ml of fresh peripheral blood. Using RNA transcripts as the source, TCR beta CDR3 regions were amplified. HTBI primers were the set used in a first-round RT-PCR of the TCR CDR3. MiXCR, applied by TCRdb to the multiplex PCR reads, yields one record per CDR3 protein. The data contain around 420,000 distinct CDR3 sequences, more than 15% of them seen just once; the ten biggest clones take up about 14%.

The chain combines TRBV7-3 with TRBJ1-5, with D possibly being TRBD1 (5 bases). Sequenced: blood. This sequence originates from a woman between 18 and 30 years old with Graves' hyperthyroidism. The CDR3 spells CASSRGSGEPQHF. CDR3 coding DNA: TGTGCCAGCAGTAGGGGCTCGGGGGAGCCCCAGCATTTT.